The 22 T cell receptor beta chains given below trace back to one sample, sequenced in a study of CD8+CD57+ T cells in acquired aplastic anemia. Profiles of TCR beta VDJ and CDR3 were generated from a genomic DNA template. TCRdb used MiXCR to reprocess the reads, holding one entry per CDR3 protein. In the table there are a few hundred thousand distinct CDR3 sequences, roughly half of which are singletons. Sequencing was done on a sample of sorted CD4+, CD8+, or CD8+CD57+ T cells (not recorded which) from PBMCs. The receptors were gathered from a human donor with severe aplastic anemia or a healthy control (not recorded which).

V gene TRBV20-1 combines with J gene TRBJ1-1; D not certain. The germline V and J ends were trimmed by 1 base and 11 bases, with 17 bases remaining between them. The CDR3 contains 13 residues. CDR1 and CDR2 from the germline V gene are DFQATT and SNEGSKA (reference sequence). In nucleotides, the CDR3 is TGCAGTGCTAGAGGAGGGTGGGGAACTGGGGCTTTCTTT. Its protein product is CSARGGWGTGAFF.

The chain carries TRBV11-3 and TRBJ1-2; D call uncertain. V was cut by 4 bases and J by 11 bases, with 20 bases left in between. Germline values: CDR1 SGHNT, CDR2 YENEEA. The CDR3 loop spans 14 amino acids. The CDR3 DNA reads as TGTGCCAGCAGCTACGAACGACGGGGTTACAGATACACCTTC. This codes for CASSYERRGYRYTF.

This clonotype showed up just once. This chain links TRBV6-4 with TRBJ1-2; the D is unclear. Trimming left V 0 bases short and J 7 bases short, with 6 bases between. CDR1 is MRHNA, CDR2 SNTAGT, per germline. The length of the CDR3 is 12 residues. CDR3 residues: CASSDSNIGYTF. The CDR3, as DNA: TGTGCCAGCAGTGACTCGAATATTGGCTACACCTTC.

With respect to this clonotype: One base away lies a much larger clone, so this may be a sequencing read error. V and J are TRBV6-4 and TRBJ2-2, with D possibly TRBD2 on 5 matching bases. Germline V gene lookup returns CDR1 MRHNA and CDR2 SNTAGT. The CDR3 length is 14 residues. CDR3 bases: TGTGCCAGCAGCCACAAGGTTTTCACCGGGGAGCTGTCTTTT. Its translation: CASSHKVFTGELSF.

The V and J genes are TRBV12-3 or TRBV12-4 and TRBJ1-5; D possibly corresponds to TRBD1 (5 bases). The CDR3 runs 14 residues. V lost 2 bases and J 7 bases, leaving 12 bases between the germline ends. The CDR3 nucleotides read TGTGCCAGCAGTTTACGGGGCAGGGACCAGCCCCAGCATTTT. Translated: CASSLRGRDQPQHF.

In its sample, this clonotype was seen a few times. The rearrangement links TRBV20-1 to TRBJ1-2; perhaps TRBD1 as D (5 bases). V was trimmed by 3 bases and J by 7 bases, leaving 9 bases between them. The CDR3 length is 11 residues. Germline loops: CDR1 DFQATT, CDR2 SNEGSKA (reference sequence). CDR3 DNA: TGCAGTGCTAGCGGGGGTGCTGGCTACACCTTC. Protein product: CSASGGAGYTF.

This sequence joins TRBV20-1 and TRBJ2-5; 7 bases are shared with TRBD1. Germline loops: CDR1 DFQATT, CDR2 SNEGSKA (reference sequence). The CDR3 consists of 14 residues. The V and J ends lost 3 bases and 1 base, in that order; junction bases with no gene match: 5. CDR3 DNA sequence: TGCAGTGCTAGGGAAGGGACAGCCCAAGAGACCCAGTACTTC. Its translation: CSAREGTAQETQYF.

This clonotype was recorded many times. The gene calls are TRBV6-1 and TRBJ1-2; D is possibly TRBD1 (6 bases). Looked up from germline, CDR1 is MNHNS and CDR2 is SASEGT. CDR3 length: 16 amino acids. The V gene lost 0 bases and the J gene lost 8 bases, with 19 bases spanning the gap. CDR3 nucleotide sequence: TGTGCCAGCAGTGAAGCCCTTACGTGGGGGCTTGAAGGCTACACCTTC. Translating gives CASSEALTWGLEGYTF.

The chain carries TRBV19 and TRBJ2-3, with 14 bases aligning to TRBD2. This CDR3 is 18 amino acids long. V was pared by 6 bases and J by 0 bases, with 8 bases of the junction left unmatched. Germline V CDR1 and CDR2: LNHDA, SQIVND (reference sequence). CDR3 in amino acids: CASRTSGGVLSSTDTQYF. Written as DNA, the CDR3 is TGTGCCAGTAGGACTAGCGGGGGGGTCCTTTCCAGCACAGATACGCAGTATTTT.

CDR3 in amino acids: CSASKDPGGASPLHF. CDR3 nucleotides: TGCAGTGCTAGTAAGGACCCCGGAGGGGCTTCACCCCTCCACTTT. This chain uses TRBV20-1 with TRBJ1-6; tentatively, D is TRBD1 (5 bases). The CDR3 totals 15 residues. Germline V lookup: CDR1 DFQATT, CDR2 SNEGSKA (reference sequence). V was pared by 3 bases and J by 9 bases, with 18 bases between.

This clonotype was counted ten times or more. Mismatch with germline at one junction end may stem from a read error. The chain employs TRBV6-4 and TRBJ2-2, with D tentatively TRBD1 (6 bases). Germline CDR1 and CDR2: MRHNA and SNTAGT. This CDR3 is built from 12 residues. CDR3 DNA sequence: TGTGCCAGCATTGACAGGACCGGGGAGCTGTTTTTT. Amino acid sequence: CASIDRTGELFF.

In its sample, this clonotype was seen a few times. This sequence may be a read error, since a much larger clone differs from it by one base. For the CDR3, the DNA is TGTGCCAGTAGTATCGAAGTCAGGGTCTCGAGCACTGAAGCTTTCTTT. It encodes CASSIEVRVSSTEAFF. The chain couples TRBV19 to TRBJ1-1; D possibly corresponds to TRBD1 (5 bases). This CDR3 has 16 amino acids. CDR1 is LNHDA and CDR2 is SQIVND in the germline V gene (reference sequence). Trimming removed 3 bases from V and 4 bases from J, with 18 bases in between.

In its sample, this clonotype was seen many times. J is TRBJ2-7 and V is TRBV11-2; D gene ambiguous. Trimming pared 3 bases from V and 0 bases from J, leaving 6 bases between. Germline CDR1 and CDR2: SGHAT and FQNNGV. The CDR3 has 13 residues. The CDR3 DNA reads TGTGCCAGCAGCTTGCCGGTCTCCTACGAGCAGTACTTC. This translates into CASSLPVSYEQYF. Full variable domain (missing parts from reference TRBV11-2 and TRBJ2-7): EAGVAQSPRYKIIEKRQSVAFWCNPISGHATLYWYQQILGQGPKLLIQFQNNGVVDDSQLPKDRFSAERLKGVDSTLKIQPAKLEDSAVYLCASSLPVSYEQYFGPGTRLTVT.

A few counts support this clonotype. The J gene is TRBJ2-7, the V gene TRBV10-1; 9 bases fit TRBD1. J gave up 4 bases and V 7 bases, and 5 bases lay outside the gene matches. The CDR3 length is 13 residues. CDR1 is WNHNN and CDR2 is SYGVQD in the germline V gene (reference sequence). CDR3 protein: CASNGQGRYEQYF. As DNA, the CDR3 is TGCGCCAGCAACGGACAGGGGAGATACGAGCAGTACTTC.

The chain combines TRBV7-3 with TRBJ1-1, with TRBD1 matching 7 bases. Per germline, CDR1 SGHTA and CDR2 FQGTGA. V was pared by 11 bases and J by 5 bases, with 8 bases of the junction left unmatched. This CDR3 has 12 amino acids. CDR3 nucleotide sequence: TGTGCCGTACAGGGGTCCCAGACTGAAGCTTTCTTT. As protein: CAVQGSQTEAFF.

This clonotype was detected only a few times. This chain connects TRBV24-1 to TRBJ1-5; 7 positions match TRBD1. V shed 4 bases, J shed 1 base, and the junction held 0 bases outside the gene matches. CDR1 and CDR2 from the germline V gene are KGHDR and SFDVKD. The CDR3 covers 14 residues. As DNA, the CDR3 is TGTGCCACCAGTGAGGGACAGAGCAATCAGCCCCAGCATTTT. Translation: CATSEGQSNQPQHF.

This clonotype appeared many times. The gene calls are TRBV5-1 and TRBJ2-7; TRBD1 is a possible D gene (6 bases). CDR3 length equals 14 residues. The V gene lost 4 bases and the J gene lost 2 bases, with 13 bases spanning the gap. CDR1 is SGHRS, CDR2 YFSETQ, per germline. The DNA of the CDR3 is TGCGCCAGCAGCGTAGGACAGAGTACCTACGAGCAGTACTTC. Its translation: CASSVGQSTYEQYF.

This clonotype appeared many times. The chain carries TRBV9 and TRBJ1-2; tentatively, D is TRBD1 (5 bases). Germline loops: CDR1 SGDLS, CDR2 YYNGEE. Between the trimmed V and J ends, which lost 3 bases and 4 bases, there was a span of 10 bases. The CDR3 sequence is 13 residues long. CDR3 loop: CASSGTGFYGYTF. The CDR3 nucleotides read TGTGCCAGCAGCGGCACAGGTTTCTATGGCTACACCTTC.

This clonotype showed up many times. CDR3 protein: CASSENPGRGSNEQFF. The DNA of the CDR3 is TGTGCCAGCAGTGAAAACCCTGGGAGAGGTTCCAATGAGCAGTTCTTC. The chain carries TRBV2 and TRBJ2-1; a possible D gene is TRBD2 (5 bases). Germline V gene sequence: CDR1 SNHLY, CDR2 FYNNEI. The CDR3 has 16 residues. Trimming shortened V by 2 bases and J by 6 bases, and 17 bases separated the two germline ends.

V usage is TRBV2 and J usage is TRBJ2-3, with no clear D. CDR3 length: 11 residues. Germline V CDR1 and CDR2: SNHLY, FYNNEI. Trimming removed 1 base from V and 6 bases from J, with 2 bases in between. Written as DNA, the CDR3 is TGTGCCAGCAGTGAAGTGGATACGCAGTATTTT. It specifies CASSEVDTQYF.

This clonotype was found once. The V and J genes are TRBV30 and TRBJ2-2, with D maybe TRBD1 (6 bases). Trimming stripped 4 bases from V and 0 bases from J, with 12 bases between. Germline V gene sequence: CDR1 GTSNPN, CDR2 SVGIG (reference sequence). The CDR3 consists of 15 residues. This chain's CDR3 is CAWILTGTNTGELFF. For the CDR3, the DNA is TGTGCCTGGATTTTGACAGGAACGAACACCGGGGAGCTGTTTTTT.

This clonotype was counted at least ten times. The rearrangement links TRBV19 to TRBJ1-3, with D possibly matching TRBD1 (6 bases). Germline CDR1 reads LNHDA; CDR2 reads SQIVND (reference sequence). The CDR3 is 17 residues long. V shed 6 bases and J shed 0 bases, with 18 bases lying between them. DNA of the CDR3: TGTGCCAGTAGCCTTAAGGGGGGCGCAGGCTCTGGAAACACCATATATTTT. This encodes CASSLKGGAGSGNTIYF. The full variable domain, with the rest looked up from reference TRBV19 and TRBJ1-3, is DGGITQSPKYLFRKEGQNVTLSCEQNLNHDAMYWYRQDPGQGLRLIYYSQIVNDFQKGDIAEGYSVSREKKESFPLTVTSAQKNPTAFYLCASSLKGGAGSGNTIYFGEGSWLTVV.